Listed below are T cell receptor beta chains from one sample, sequenced in a study of T cell responses to AZD1222 COVID-19 vaccine. Using immunoSEQ multiplex PCR, the repertoire was profiled, and TCRdb retains in-frame clones only, with some absent. The sample gives some 140,000 clones, more than 85% of which show up once; just over 3% is in the top ten. Sequenced here: peripheral blood, sampled on day 0 of AZD1222 vaccination. All receptors come from an adult in good health. Both conserved end residues are part of each CDR3. The order of the fields is clone size, J gene, V gene, D gene, CDR3 protein, CDR3 DNA. D genes are given only for firm matches. Only some rows state a clone size, as once, few, many or a class for expanded clones.

NA,TRBJ2-5,TRBV18,NA,CASSPRSSPGETQYF,TGTGCCAGCTCACCACGGAGCTCCCCGGGGGAGACCCAGTACTTC
NA,TRBJ2-1,TRBV4-3,NA,CASSQAGGPSSYNEQFF,TGCGCCAGCAGCCAAGCGGGTGGCCCGAGCTCCTACAATGAGCAGTTCTTC
NA,TRBJ2-7,TRBV7-2,TRBD1,CASAAGYRGLGYYEQYF,TGTGCCAGCGCGGCGGGGTACAGGGGGCTGGGATACTACGAGCAGTACTTC
once,TRBJ2-1,TRBV6-5,NA,CASYKEGSYMGEQFF,TGTGCCAGCTACAAAGAGGGCTCCTATATGGGGGAGCAGTTCTTC
NA,TRBJ2-2,TRBV3-1/TRBV3-2,NA,CASSQGGWTGELFF,TGTGCCAGCAGCCAGGGGGGTTGGACCGGGGAGCTGTTTTTT
NA,TRBJ1-1,TRBV29-1,NA,CSVAKGMNTEAFF,TGCAGCGTTGCCAAGGGGATGAACACTGAAGCTTTCTTT
NA,TRBJ2-3,TRBV7-9,TRBD2,CASSLVLAGGPDTQYF,TGTGCCAGCAGCTTAGTCCTAGCGGGAGGGCCCGATACGCAGTATTTT
NA,TRBJ1-1,TRBV28,TRBD1,CASRGQGARNTEAFF,TGTGCCAGCAGGGGACAGGGGGCGCGGAACACTGAAGCTTTCTTT
NA,TRBJ2-3,TRBV13,NA,CASSLGRSRLHF,TGTGCCAGCAGCTTAGGCCGGTCCCGCTTGCATTTT
few,TRBJ1-6,TRBV4-3,NA,CASSQDQGSYNSPLHF,TGCGCCAGCAGCCAAGATCAGGGTTCCTATAATTCACCCCTCCACTTT
NA,TRBJ2-4,TRBV6-2/TRBV6-3,TRBD2,CASSHHRLSGRGLAKNIQYF,TGTGCCAGCAGCCACCACCGTCTTAGCGGGAGGGGTCTAGCCAAAAACATTCAGTACTTC
NA,TRBJ1-4,TRBV25-1,NA,CASSEFRGTGNEKLFF,TGTGCCAGCAGTGAATTCCGCGGGACGGGCAATGAAAAACTGTTTTTT
NA,TRBJ1-2,TRBV19,TRBD1,CASSISRGRGGYTF,TGTGCCAGTAGTATTTCCAGGGGGCGCGGGGGCTACACCTTC
NA,TRBJ2-7,TRBV25-1,TRBD1,CASSELGQGGEQYF,TGTGCCAGCAGTGAATTGGGACAGGGCGGGGAGCAGTACTTC
few,TRBJ1-1,TRBV6-6,NA,CASRSRHASTEAFF,TGTGCCAGCAGGAGCCGACATGCCAGCACTGAAGCTTTCTTT
NA,TRBJ2-3,TRBV4-2,NA,CASSRDPGSTDTQYF,TGTGCCAGCAGCCGAGACCCAGGAAGCACAGATACGCAGTATTTT
NA,TRBJ2-3,TRBV7-2,NA,CASTRGIGTDTQYF,TGTGCCAGCACACGCGGGATAGGGACAGATACGCAGTATTTT
NA,TRBJ1-2,TRBV12-3/TRBV12-4,TRBD1,CASTQGGAWGYTF,TGTGCCAGCACCCAGGGGGGGGCTTGGGGCTACACCTTC
NA,TRBJ1-1,TRBV4-2,NA,CASSQGEGGIAFF,TGTGCCAGCAGCCAAGGCGAGGGGGGAATAGCTTTCTTT
NA,TRBJ2-1,TRBV19,TRBD2,CASSSTGALAGGRNEQFF,TGTGCCAGTAGTTCGACAGGGGCCCTAGCGGGAGGGAGAAATGAGCAGTTCTTC
NA,TRBJ2-1,TRBV11-3,NA,CASSLDRRAYNEQFF,TGTGCCAGCAGCTTAGACCGACGGGCCTACAATGAGCAGTTCTTC
NA,TRBJ1-2,TRBV5-4,NA,CASSSSVLANYGYTF,TGTGCCAGCAGCTCTTCCGTGCTCGCTAACTATGGCTACACCTTC
once,TRBJ1-4,TRBV5-1,NA,CASSLAGRGGKLFF,TGCGCCAGCAGCTTGGCCGGCAGGGGAGGAAAACTGTTTTTT
NA,TRBJ1-2,TRBV7-9,TRBD1,CASSLVDRGAGGYTF,TGTGCCAGCAGCTTAGTCGACAGGGGCGCTGGTGGCTACACCTTC
once,TRBJ2-1,TRBV30,NA,CAWRSGESSYNEQFF,TGTGCCTGGAGGTCGGGGGAGAGCTCCTACAATGAGCAGTTCTTC
NA,TRBJ1-1,TRBV19,NA,CASRIGRHLNTEAFF,TGTGCCAGTAGAATTGGACGCCACCTGAACACTGAAGCTTTCTTT
NA,TRBJ1-4,TRBV6-5,TRBD1,CASSYGVRGEEKLFF,TGTGCCAGCAGTTACGGCGTCAGGGGGGAAGAAAAACTGTTTTTT
NA,TRBJ1-5,TRBV6-5,NA,CASSLETAQPQHF,TGTGCCAGCAGCCTAGAGACTGCTCAGCCCCAGCATTTT
NA,TRBJ2-1,TRBV4-3,TRBD2,CASSQDAGLAYNEQFF,TGCGCCAGCAGCCAAGACGCCGGACTAGCGTACAATGAGCAGTTCTTC
NA,TRBJ2-5,TRBV3-1/TRBV3-2,TRBD1,CASSQRGRETQYF,TGTGCCAGCAGCCAAAGGGGGCGAGAGACCCAGTACTTC
NA,TRBJ1-5,TRBV9,TRBD1,CASSDDRDGQPQHF,TGTGCCAGCAGTGACGACAGGGACGGCCAGCCCCAGCATTTT
once,TRBJ2-3,TRBV2,NA,CASRGVTSTDTQYF,TGTGCCAGCCGTGGGGTGACTAGCACAGATACGCAGTATTTT
NA,TRBJ2-1,TRBV6-5,NA,CASSYSQGGNEQFF,TGTGCCAGCAGTTACTCCCAGGGGGGAAATGAGCAGTTCTTC
NA,TRBJ1-1,TRBV27,NA,CASSLKSGTEAFF,TGTGCCAGCAGTCTAAAAAGTGGCACTGAAGCTTTCTTT
NA,TRBJ2-7,TRBV28,NA,CASRTTAAYEQYF,TGTGCCAGCAGAACCACGGCAGCCTACGAGCAGTACTTC
NA,TRBJ1-1,TRBV30,NA,CAWSVGLSSPGTEAFF,TGTGCCTGGAGTGTGGGACTGAGCTCTCCCGGGACTGAAGCTTTCTTT
few,TRBJ2-7,TRBV7-2,TRBD1,CASSKDRQYEQYF,TGTGCCAGCAGCAAGGACAGGCAATACGAGCAGTACTTC
NA,TRBJ2-7,TRBV4-1,NA,CASSQDVSGHRSSYEQYF,TGCGCCAGCAGCCAAGATGTCTCGGGACACCGGAGCTCCTACGAGCAGTACTTC
NA,TRBJ2-2,TRBV11-2,TRBD2,CASSLMRLAGSNTGELFF,TGTGCCAGCAGCTTAATGAGACTAGCGGGTTCGAACACCGGGGAGCTGTTTTTT
NA,TRBJ2-1,TRBV4-2,TRBD1,CASSQTGGLSYNEQFF,TGTGCCAGCAGCCAAACAGGGGGGCTCTCCTACAATGAGCAGTTCTTC
NA,TRBJ1-3,TRBV5-4,NA,CASSQVGQNFGNTIYF,TGTGCCAGCAGCCAAGTTGGACAAAATTTTGGAAACACCATATATTTT
NA,TRBJ2-7,TRBV10-2,NA,CASSEIPRAGEQYF,TGCGCCAGCAGTGAGATCCCCAGGGCTGGCGAGCAGTACTTC
few,TRBJ1-1,TRBV30,TRBD1,CAWSGTGSTEAFF,TGTGCCTGGAGTGGGACAGGGAGCACTGAAGCTTTCTTT
NA,TRBJ1-1,TRBV7-9,NA,CASSWGGSRDNTEAFF,TGTGCCAGCAGCTGGGGGGGCTCCAGGGACAACACTGAAGCTTTCTTT
NA,TRBJ1-5,TRBV30,NA,CAWALGNQPQHF,TGTGCCTGGGCACTTGGAAATCAGCCCCAGCATTTT
NA,TRBJ1-4,TRBV5-5,NA,CASSLVTDATNEKLFF,TGTGCCAGCAGCTTGGTAACTGACGCAACTAATGAAAAACTGTTTTTT
once,TRBJ2-7,TRBV3-1/TRBV3-2,NA,CASSLPYLSEQYF,TGTGCCAGCAGCCTTCCCTATTTGAGCGAGCAGTACTTC
NA,TRBJ1-2,TRBV9,NA,CASSVPAALHYGYTF,TGTGCCAGCAGCGTACCCGCGGCCTTACACTATGGCTACACCTTC
few,TRBJ1-3,TRBV29-1,NA,CSVVPGVGNTIYF,TGCAGCGTTGTGCCCGGGGTTGGAAACACCATATATTTT
NA,TRBJ1-2,TRBV21-1,NA,CASSKVHRQGSYGYTF,TGTGCCAGCAGCAAAGTCCATAGACAGGGATCGTATGGCTACACCTTC
NA,TRBJ1-1,TRBV3-1/TRBV3-2,NA,CASSQGQRKVEAFF,TGTGCCAGCAGCCAAGGACAGAGGAAAGTTGAAGCTTTCTTT
NA,TRBJ1-2,TRBV5-4,TRBD1,CASPRDRGPYGYTF,TGTGCCAGCCCTAGGGACAGGGGACCCTATGGCTACACCTTC
NA,TRBJ1-6,TRBV19,TRBD1,CASNPGQSNSPLHF,TGTGCCAGTAATCCGGGACAGTCTAATTCACCCCTCCACTTT
NA,TRBJ2-1,TRBV19,NA,CASRRENYNEQFF,TGTGCCTCCCGGCGGGAAAACTACAATGAGCAGTTCTTC